This paragraph covers one T cell receptor (beta chain) sequence. Its cognate antigen is unknown. J was trimmed by 9 bases and V by 5 bases; bases with no gene match: 10. Germline V gives CDR1 MNHEY, CDR2 SVGAGI. The length of the CDR3 is 14 residues. Generated by immunoSEQ multiplex PCR, the TCRdb table keeps only in-frame clones and is missing some. The sample includes approximately 160,000 clones, 90% to 95% of them seen just once. The data are from a study of T cell responses to AZD1222 COVID-19 vaccine. Findings and caveats of the study: Most donors were white British and more were female, and clonal diversity was possibly underestimated. Following two doses of AZD1222, Spike-specific TCR breadth and depth rose. Close to half of spike-specific TCRs reportedly recognize unmutated variant regions.

This clonotype originated in an adult in good health. This material consisted of peripheral blood, taken on day 0 of AZD1222 vaccination. This sequence joins TRBV6-5 and TRBJ1-1; 9 nucleotides line up with TRBD1. DNA of the CDR3: TGTGCCAGCAGTAGCCAGGGACAGGGATTTCAAGCTTTCTTT. Amino acid sequence: CASSSQGQGFQAFF.